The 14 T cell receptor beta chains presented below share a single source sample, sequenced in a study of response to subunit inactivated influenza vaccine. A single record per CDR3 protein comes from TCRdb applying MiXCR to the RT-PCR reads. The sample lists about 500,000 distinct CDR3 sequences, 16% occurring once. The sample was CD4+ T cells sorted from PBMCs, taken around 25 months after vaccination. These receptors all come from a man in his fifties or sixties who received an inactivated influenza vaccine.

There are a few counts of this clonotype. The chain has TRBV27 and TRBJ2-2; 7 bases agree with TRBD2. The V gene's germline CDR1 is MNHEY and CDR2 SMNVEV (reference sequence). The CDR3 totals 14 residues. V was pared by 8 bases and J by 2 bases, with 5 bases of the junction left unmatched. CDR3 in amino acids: CASGLGLNTGELFF. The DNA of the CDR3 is TGTGCCAGCGGACTAGGACTTAACACCGGGGAGCTGTTTTTT.

The CDR3 DNA is TGCAGTGCTAGCCCGGGGGGCCAAGATACGCAGTATTTT. Translating it yields CSASPGGQDTQYF. The chain has TRBV20-1 and TRBJ2-3, with D tentatively TRBD2 (7 bases). The length of the CDR3 is 13 residues. Deletions cut 3 bases from V and 5 bases from J, with 12 bases between. Germline-derived CDR1 and CDR2 are DFQATT and SNEGSKA (reference sequence).

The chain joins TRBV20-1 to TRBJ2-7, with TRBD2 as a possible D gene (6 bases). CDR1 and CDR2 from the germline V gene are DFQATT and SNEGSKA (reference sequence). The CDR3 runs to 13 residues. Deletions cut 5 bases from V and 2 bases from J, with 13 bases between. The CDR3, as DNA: TGCAGTGCTTATAGCGGTCTTACCTACGAGCAGTACTTC. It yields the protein CSAYSGLTYEQYF.

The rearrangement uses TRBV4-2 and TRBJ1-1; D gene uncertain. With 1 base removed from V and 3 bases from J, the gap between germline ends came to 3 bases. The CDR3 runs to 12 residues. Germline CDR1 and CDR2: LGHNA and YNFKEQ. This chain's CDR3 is CASSQVDTEAFF. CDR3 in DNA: TGTGCCAGCAGCCAAGTGGACACTGAAGCTTTCTTT.

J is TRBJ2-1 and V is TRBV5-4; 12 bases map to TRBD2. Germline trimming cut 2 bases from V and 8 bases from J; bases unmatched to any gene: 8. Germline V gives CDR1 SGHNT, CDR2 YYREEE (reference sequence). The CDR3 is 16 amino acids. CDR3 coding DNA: TGTGCCAGCAGCTTAACTAGCGGGAGGCGGATGGATGAGCAGTTCTTC. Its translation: CASSLTSGRRMDEQFF.

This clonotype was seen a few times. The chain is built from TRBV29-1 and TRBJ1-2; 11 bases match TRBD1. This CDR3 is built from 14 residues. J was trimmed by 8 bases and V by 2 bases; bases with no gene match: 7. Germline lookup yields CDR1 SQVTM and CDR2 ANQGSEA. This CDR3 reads CSVERQRTGGGYTF. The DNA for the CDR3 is TGCAGCGTTGAAAGGCAGCGGACAGGGGGCGGCTACACCTTC.

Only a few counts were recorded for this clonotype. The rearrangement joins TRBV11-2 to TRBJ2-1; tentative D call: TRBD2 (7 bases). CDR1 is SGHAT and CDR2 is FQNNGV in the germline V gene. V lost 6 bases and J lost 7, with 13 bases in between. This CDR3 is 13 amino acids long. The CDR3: CASRRGGFNEQFF. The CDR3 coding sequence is TGTGCCAGCAGGAGGGGGGGATTTAATGAGCAGTTCTTC. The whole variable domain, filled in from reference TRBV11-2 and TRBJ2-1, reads EAGVAQSPRYKIIEKRQSVAFWCNPISGHATLYWYQQILGQGPKLLIQFQNNGVVDDSQLPKDRFSAERLKGVDSTLKIQPAKLEDSAVYLCASRRGGFNEQFFGPGTRLTVL.

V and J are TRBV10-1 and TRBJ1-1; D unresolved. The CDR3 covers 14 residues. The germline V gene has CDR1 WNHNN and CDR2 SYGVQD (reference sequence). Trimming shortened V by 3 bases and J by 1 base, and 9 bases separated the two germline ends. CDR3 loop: CASSDSPGNTEAFF. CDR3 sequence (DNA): TGCGCCAGCAGTGATTCCCCGGGGAACACTGAAGCTTTCTTT.

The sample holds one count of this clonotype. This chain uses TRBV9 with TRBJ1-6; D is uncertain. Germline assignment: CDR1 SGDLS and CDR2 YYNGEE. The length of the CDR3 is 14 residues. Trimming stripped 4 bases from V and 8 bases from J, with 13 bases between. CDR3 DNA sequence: TGTGCCAGCAGCCCCCAACGTGACCATTCACCCCTCCACTTT. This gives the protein CASSPQRDHSPLHF.

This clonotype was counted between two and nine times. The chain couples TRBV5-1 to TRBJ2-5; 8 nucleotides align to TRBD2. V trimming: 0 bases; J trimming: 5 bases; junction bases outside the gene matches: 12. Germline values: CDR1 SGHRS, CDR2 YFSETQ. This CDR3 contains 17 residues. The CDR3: CASSLASGGPNGETQYF. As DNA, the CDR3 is TGCGCCAGCAGCTTGGCCAGCGGGGGCCCCAACGGGGAGACCCAGTACTTC.

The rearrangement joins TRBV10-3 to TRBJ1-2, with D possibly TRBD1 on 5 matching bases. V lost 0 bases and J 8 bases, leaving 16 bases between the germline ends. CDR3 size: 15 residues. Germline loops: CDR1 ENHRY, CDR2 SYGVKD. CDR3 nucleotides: TGTGCCATCAGTGAGTCCCAGAATCGAGGGGAAGGCTACACCTTC. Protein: CAISESQNRGEGYTF.

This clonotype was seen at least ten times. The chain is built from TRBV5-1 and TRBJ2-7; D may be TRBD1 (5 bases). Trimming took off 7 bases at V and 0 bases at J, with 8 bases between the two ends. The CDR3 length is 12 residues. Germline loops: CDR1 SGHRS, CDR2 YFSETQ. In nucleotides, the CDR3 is TGCGCCAGCGGGGCGGTCTCCTACGAGCAGTACTTC. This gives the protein CASGAVSYEQYF.

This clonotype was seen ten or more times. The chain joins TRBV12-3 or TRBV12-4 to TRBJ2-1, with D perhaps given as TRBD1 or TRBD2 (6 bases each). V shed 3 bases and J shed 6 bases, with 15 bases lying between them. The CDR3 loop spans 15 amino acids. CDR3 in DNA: TGTGCCAGCAGTTTCGATAGGGGGGCTTTCAATGAGCAGTTCTTC. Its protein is CASSFDRGAFNEQFF.

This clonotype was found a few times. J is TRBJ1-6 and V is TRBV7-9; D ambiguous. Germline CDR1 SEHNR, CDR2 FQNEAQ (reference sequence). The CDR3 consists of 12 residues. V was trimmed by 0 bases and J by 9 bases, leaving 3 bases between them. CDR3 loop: CASSLATSPLHF. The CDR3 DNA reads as TGTGCCAGCAGCTTAGCGACTTCACCCCTCCACTTT.